A selection of T cell receptor beta chains follows, all from one sample in a study of T cell repertoires in cytomegalovirus infection. Each CDR3 protein is one row after TCRdb ran MiXCR on the reads. The sample records roughly 120,000 distinct CDR3 sequences, 32% being singletons. What these receptors recognize is not known. The material was CD8+ T cells from cultured PBMCs, obtained from culture after CMV antigen stimulation. The origin of the receptors is a human donor in good health (CMV status not recorded). Some clones in this sample may be carry-over from other donors' samples. CDR3s include the opening cysteine and the closing phenylalanine or tryptophan. D genes are given only for firm matches. Not all rows give a size; the values are once, few, many and, for expanded clones, a class.

J gene | D gene | clone size | V gene | CDR3 DNA | CDR3 protein
TRBJ2-7 | TRBD1 | NA | TRBV27 | TGTGCCAGCACCCTAAGTGGGACAGATACCTACGAGCAGTACTTC | CASTLSGTDTYEQYF
TRBJ1-1 | NA | NA | TRBV5-1 | TGCGCCAGCAGCTTAAGAAACATGAACACTGAAGCTTTCTTT | CASSLRNMNTEAFF
TRBJ2-7 | NA | many | TRBV7-9 | TGTGCCAGCAGCTTCCGACCCGGCGGGCAAAACAGAGAAATCTACGAGCAGTACTTC | CASSFRPGGQNREIYEQYF
TRBJ2-7 | NA | NA | TRBV6-5 | TGTGCCAGCAGTTACTCGGACTCACGAGCACACGAGCAGTACTTC | CASSYSDSRAHEQYF
TRBJ2-1 | TRBD2 | once | TRBV6-5 | TGTGCCAGCAGTTTCATAGCGGGGGAGAACAATGAGCAGTTCTTC | CASSFIAGENNEQFF
TRBJ1-2 | NA | few | TRBV7-9 | TGTGCCAGCTCCCTGGACGTCCCCCGCGGCTACACCTTC | CASSLDVPRGYTF
TRBJ1-5 | TRBD1 | NA | TRBV6-6 | TGTGCCAGCAGTGCCCCGGGACAGGAGACACATTTT | CASSAPGQETHF
TRBJ1-1 | NA | many | TRBV12-3/TRBV12-4 | TGTGCCAGCAGTTTAGCGGGGAACGCGAACACTGAAGCTTTCTTT | CASSLAGNANTEAFF
TRBJ1-1 | NA | NA | TRBV20-1 | TGCAGTGCTAGGGGCAGGGGTGGAACTGAAGCTTTCTTT | CSARGRGGTEAFF
TRBJ2-7 | TRBD2 | many | TRBV7-2 | TGTGCCAGCAGCTTCGGGGGGGGCCACGAGCAGTACTTC | CASSFGGGHEQYF
TRBJ1-5 | NA | many | TRBV7-8 | TGTGCCAGCAGCTTACAGCCTGTAGGTCAGCCCCAGCATTTT | CASSLQPVGQPQHF
TRBJ2-7 | TRBD1 | NA | TRBV4-1 | TGCGCCAGCAGCCACCCCTCCCGGGACAGGGACACCTCCTACGAGCAGTACTTC | CASSHPSRDRDTSYEQYF